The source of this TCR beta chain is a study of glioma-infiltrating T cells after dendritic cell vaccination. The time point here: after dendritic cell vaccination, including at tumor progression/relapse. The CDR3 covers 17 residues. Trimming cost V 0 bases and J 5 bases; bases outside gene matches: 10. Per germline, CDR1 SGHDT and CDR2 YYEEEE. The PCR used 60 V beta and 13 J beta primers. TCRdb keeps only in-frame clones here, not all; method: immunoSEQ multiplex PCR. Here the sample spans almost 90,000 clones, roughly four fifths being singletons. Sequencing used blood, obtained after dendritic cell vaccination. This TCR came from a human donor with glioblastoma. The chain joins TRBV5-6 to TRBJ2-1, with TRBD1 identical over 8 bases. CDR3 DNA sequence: TGTGCCAGCAGCTTGGAGGGGAGCAGGGGGCCTAACAATGAGCAGTTCTTC. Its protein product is CASSLEGSRGPNNEQFF.